This entry concerns a single T cell receptor (beta chain). The antigen remains undetermined. TCRdb processed the RT-PCR reads anew with MiXCR; each CDR3 protein has one entry. The data show hundreds of thousands of distinct CDR3 sequences, with about 12% seen just once and about 9.4% held by the top ten. The data belong to a study of response to subunit inactivated influenza vaccine. Study-wide findings and caveats: It was the authors' suggestion that each seasonal influenza vaccination recruits few new T cells.

The receptor comes from a man aged 50 to 60 who received an inactivated influenza vaccine. The sequenced sample was PBMCs from blood, obtained on the day of vaccination.

CDR3: CASSPTASGVYEQYF. CDR3 DNA sequence: TGTGCCAGCTCACCAACGGCTAGCGGGGTCTACGAGCAGTACTTC. This chain links TRBV18 with TRBJ2-7; TRBD2 agrees at 9 bases. Losses at the gene ends were 2 bases for V and 3 bases for J; bases not matched to a gene: 5. The V gene's germline CDR1 is KGHSH and CDR2 LQKENI. This CDR3 region has 15 residues.